This entry describes one T cell receptor beta chain. Its antigen remains unidentified. Base qualities were left out, and no much larger clone turns up one base away. The data derive from a study of CD8 T cells in Susac syndrome (dated by TCRdb to the late 2010s). Describing the broader study: Among the Susac syndrome patients who were sequenced, clinically active disease was present in over 5 and clinical remission was observed in 8 or 9. At the time of blood withdrawal, Susac syndrome patients were either therapy-naive, taking corticosteroids (with some also receiving IVIg), or on IVIg alone. Whether CD8+ T cell activation and differentiation in Susac syndrome was antigen driven was tested using repertoire sequencing. Beyond this particular receptor, the publication reports: In the CD4+ T cell repertoire of Susac syndrome patients, clonal expansion was not detected. The number of individuals in the TCR sequencing and HLA analysis was acknowledged as relatively small.

V loses 4 bases of germline sequence and J loses 0 bases, and the interval between the two ends is 7 bases. The CDR3 numbers 14 residues from cysteine through phenylalanine. The entry retains the CDR3 DNA only, 42 bases that are in frame from base 1. The germline V gene gives CDR1 as MDHEN and CDR2 as SYDVKM. RNA was extracted with the RNeasy kit and roughly 0.5 to 1 ug was reverse transcribed using random hexamers. The immunoSEQ multiplex PCR assay, covering 54 Vbeta and 13 Jbeta segments, was used to amplify TCR beta CDR3 regions. Bias from PCR amplification was corrected by using a synthetic template baseline for primer optimization and for computational correction. In the authors' own workflow: Reads were annotated to V, D and J genes according to IMGT and were analyzed with immunoSEQ Analyzer, with only productive sequences retained. To calculate clonality, Shannon entropy was normalized by log2 of the number of productive unique sequences and then subtracted from one. Public and private clones were assessed among the 100 most prevalent clones of each patient and control. Clones were defined as Susac-specific when absent from the healthy and MS cohorts, from some 1,100 published viral clones and from other ImmuneACCESS disease sequences. Starting from the raw public reads, TCRdb applied fastp trimming at Q25, assembled clones with MiXCR and retained in-frame beta chains. Duplicate CDR3 protein sequences are folded into a single record with the most common DNA and genes. None of the V and J calls come from the authors' own analysis; TCRdb made them. This sample is represented by about 80,000 distinct CDR3 sequences; around 93% of them were singletons. Of the sample, about 0.53% falls within the top ten clones.

High-throughput TCR beta sequencing profiled peripheral blood CD8+ and CD4+ T cells from healthy donors, Susac syndrome patients and multiple sclerosis patients. The Susac syndrome patients fulfilled recently defined diagnostic criteria for either definite or probable disease. Bulk CD8+ and CD4+ T cells were purified magnetically by negative isolation, whereas CD8+ TEMRA cells were enriched by FACS. Blood was collected in EDTA tubes and processed within 24 hours, with PBMCs isolated through density gradient centrifugation. PBMCs intended for TCR sequencing were cryopreserved in liquid nitrogen and were subsequently thawed in a 37 degrees C water bath. The sorted or isolated CD4+, CD8+ and CD8+ TEMRA cells reached a purity of at least 90%.

This clonotype was sampled from a human donor with Susac syndrome. The specimen was CD4+ T cells from PBMCs. Recombination joined TRBV28 with TRBJ1-5; a tentative D call is TRBD1 (5 bases match). The nucleotide sequence is TGTGCCAGCAGTTCAGGACATAGCAATCAGCCCCAGCATTTT. Its translation is CASSSGHSNQPQHF.